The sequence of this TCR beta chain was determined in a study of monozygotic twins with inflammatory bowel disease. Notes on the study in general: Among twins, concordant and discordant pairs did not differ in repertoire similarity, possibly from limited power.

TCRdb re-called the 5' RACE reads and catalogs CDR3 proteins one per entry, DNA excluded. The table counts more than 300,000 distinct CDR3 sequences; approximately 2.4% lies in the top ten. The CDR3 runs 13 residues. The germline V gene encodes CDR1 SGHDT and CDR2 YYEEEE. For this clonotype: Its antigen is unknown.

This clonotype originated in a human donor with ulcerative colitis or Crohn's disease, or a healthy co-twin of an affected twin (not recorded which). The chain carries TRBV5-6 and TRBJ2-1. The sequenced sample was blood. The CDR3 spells CASSLRRGREQFF.